These T cell receptor beta chains were read from a single sample in a study of blood T cell repertoires in COVID-19. Clones were sequenced by immunoSEQ multiplex PCR, and TCRdb holds only the in-frame ones, with some missing. The repertoire consists of around 290,000 clones, with around 90% occurring once and the leading ten covering 1.7%. Sequenced material: PBMCs or T cells enriched from blood (not recorded which). Every receptor here comes from a middle-aged woman who had recovered from COVID-19. CDR3s include the opening cysteine and the closing phenylalanine or tryptophan. The D gene is left open where the match is weak. A clone size is listed for some rows: how often the clone was seen (once, few, many), or a class if it is expanded.

CDR3nt,CDR3aa,v_gene,j_gene,len,abundance,d_gene
TGTGCCAGCAGTGACTCCGCCGGGTTGCAGTTCTTC,CASSDSAGLQFF,TRBV25-1,TRBJ2-1,12,NA,NA
TGTGCCAGCAGCCCGGGGGTCGCAACTAATGAAAAACTGTTTTTT,CASSPGVATNEKLFF,TRBV7-9,TRBJ1-4,15,NA,NA
TGCAGCGTCCAGGGCGCAGATACGCAGTATTTT,CSVQGADTQYF,TRBV29-1,TRBJ2-3,11,NA,NA
TGCGCCAGCAGCCGAAGAGCGGGGGCCGTCACCGGGGAGCTGTTTTTT,CASSRRAGAVTGELFF,TRBV4-1,TRBJ2-2,16,NA,TRBD2
TGTGCCAGCAGCCAAGTCAGGGGTCAAAATTCACCCCTCCACTTT,CASSQVRGQNSPLHF,TRBV3-1/TRBV3-2,TRBJ1-6,15,NA,NA
TGTGCCAGCAGTTCCGGGACAGGGAGAGTTAGCTACACCTTC,CASSSGTGRVSYTF,TRBV2,TRBJ1-2,14,NA,TRBD1
TGTGCCAGCAGCCGCGGGGCCCTGAACACTGAAGCTTTCTTT,CASSRGALNTEAFF,TRBV11-3,TRBJ1-1,14,NA,NA
TGTGCCAGCAGCCAAGGGAGGAGGGCTATAAACACCGGGGAGCTGTTTTTT,CASSQGRRAINTGELFF,TRBV3-1/TRBV3-2,TRBJ2-2,17,NA,NA
TGTGCCAGCTCACCAATGGCCGGGGGGAACACTGAAGCTTTCTTT,CASSPMAGGNTEAFF,TRBV18,TRBJ1-1,15,NA,NA
TGTGCCAGCAAAACCCCCCCAGCGTACAATGAGCAGTTCTTC,CASKTPPAYNEQFF,TRBV2,TRBJ2-1,14,NA,NA
TGTGCCAGCAGCGAACTGACAGGGGCTTATGGCTACACCTTC,CASSELTGAYGYTF,TRBV3-1/TRBV3-2,TRBJ1-2,14,NA,TRBD1
TGTGCCAGCAGCTTTCGAGCGGGGAAAGAGACCCAGTACTTC,CASSFRAGKETQYF,TRBV11-2,TRBJ2-5,14,NA,TRBD2
TGTGCCAGCAGTTACCCCCGTCGGAGGGTAAGCTACGAGCAGTACTTC,CASSYPRRRVSYEQYF,TRBV6-2/TRBV6-3,TRBJ2-7,16,NA,NA
TGTGCCAGCAGCACAGGGGGCCGATACAATGAGCAGTTCTTC,CASSTGGRYNEQFF,TRBV2,TRBJ2-1,14,NA,TRBD1
TGCGCCAGCACCGTGGACAGTCCCTCAGTTGGTGGCTACACCTTC,CASTVDSPSVGGYTF,TRBV5-1,TRBJ1-2,15,NA,NA
TGCGCCAGCAGCCAAGATCCAGTTATTTGGAACACTGAAGCTTTCTTT,CASSQDPVIWNTEAFF,TRBV4-3,TRBJ1-1,16,NA,NA
TGTGCCAGCAGTTTCGATGGCTGGGGCAAACTGTTTTTT,CASSFDGWGKLFF,TRBV27,TRBJ1-4,13,NA,NA
TGTGCCAGCAGCTCCCCCGGGTCGCCCGATGAGCAGTTCTTC,CASSSPGSPDEQFF,TRBV5-6,TRBJ2-1,14,NA,NA
TGTGCCTGGAGTGCTTCCCCTAGCGGGGGGCCAGATACGCAGTATTTT,CAWSASPSGGPDTQYF,TRBV30,TRBJ2-3,16,NA,TRBD2
TGTGCCAGCAGCCCCCGGGTGCTAGGAGGAGGGGGCTACACTGAAGCTTTCTTT,CASSPRVLGGGGYTEAFF,TRBV7-8,TRBJ1-1,18,NA,TRBD1
TGTGCCAGCAGCGTAGGGGGACAGATGAACACTGAAGCTTTCTTT,CASSVGGQMNTEAFF,TRBV9,TRBJ1-1,15,few,TRBD1
TGTGCCAGCAGCTCAATCGGGGGGGTAGCAGCCCACGAGCAGTACTTC,CASSSIGGVAAHEQYF,TRBV13,TRBJ2-7,16,NA,TRBD2
TGTGCCAGCAGGTGGACATCACTCTCTGGAAACACCATATATTTT,CASRWTSLSGNTIYF,TRBV11-2,TRBJ1-3,15,NA,NA
TGTGCCGGAGGGACAGGGCCATCCGGGGAGCTGTTTTTT,CAGGTGPSGELFF,TRBV9,TRBJ2-2,13,NA,TRBD1
TGTGCCAGCTCAACTTGGACACTTAACTATGGCTACACCTTC,CASSTWTLNYGYTF,TRBV19,TRBJ1-2,14,NA,NA
TGTGCCAGCAGTTTATTTCTAGCGGGGGCCTTATACAATGAGCAGTTCTTC,CASSLFLAGALYNEQFF,TRBV27,TRBJ2-1,17,NA,TRBD2
TGTGCCAGCAGTTTACGGACAGGAGGGTACGAGCAGTACTTC,CASSLRTGGYEQYF,TRBV27,TRBJ2-7,14,NA,NA
TGTGCCAGCCCCGGACAGGGATCAGATACGCAGTATTTT,CASPGQGSDTQYF,TRBV18,TRBJ2-3,13,once,TRBD1
TGTGCCAGCAGTGAAGGTGGGACAGGGGGAAATGGCTACACCTTC,CASSEGGTGGNGYTF,TRBV6-1,TRBJ1-2,15,NA,TRBD1
TGTGCCAGCAGGCCTACAGGGAACAACTATGGCTACACCTTC,CASRPTGNNYGYTF,TRBV7-2,TRBJ1-2,14,NA,NA
TGCGCCAGCAGCTCGCGAACCACTAGCGGGATTATCAATGAGCAGTTCTTC,CASSSRTTSGIINEQFF,TRBV5-1,TRBJ2-1,17,NA,TRBD2
TGTGCCAGCAGCTTAGCGAGAGGGGGCGGGATCGGCGAAAAACTGTTTTTT,CASSLARGGGIGEKLFF,TRBV7-2,TRBJ1-4,17,NA,TRBD1
TGTGCCAGCAGTTTACGGGGGAACACTGAAGCTTTCTTT,CASSLRGNTEAFF,TRBV12-3/TRBV12-4,TRBJ1-1,13,NA,NA
TGCGCCAGCAAACCTCGGGACAGCGCGAACACCGGGGAGCTGTTTTTT,CASKPRDSANTGELFF,TRBV5-1,TRBJ2-2,16,NA,TRBD1
TGTGCCAGCAGCGTAGGGATCGGCACAACGACCTACGCGGGAGGTCGAGCAGATACGCAGTATTTT,CASSVGIGTTTYAGGRADTQYF,TRBV9,TRBJ2-3,22,few,TRBD2
TGTGCCATCGGTTATTTACAGCCCACAGATACGCAGTATTTT,CAIGYLQPTDTQYF,TRBV10-3,TRBJ2-3,14,NA,NA
TGTGCCATCAGTGAAACCGGGACAGGGGTCAAAGAGCAGTTCTTC,CAISETGTGVKEQFF,TRBV10-3,TRBJ2-1,15,NA,TRBD1
TGTGCCAGCAGTTTAACCAGGGCCTGGGAGCTGTTTTTT,CASSLTRAWELFF,TRBV12-3/TRBV12-4,TRBJ2-2,13,NA,NA
TGTGCCAGCTCCCTGCGGTCTGGGGCCAACGTCCTGACTTTC,CASSLRSGANVLTF,TRBV18,TRBJ2-6,14,NA,NA
TGTGCCAGCAGAGGGACTAGCGGGAATATGGAGTCCTACGAGCAGTACTTC,CASRGTSGNMESYEQYF,TRBV7-9,TRBJ2-7,17,NA,TRBD2
TGTGCCAGCAGTTACTCCCTCTACACCGGGGAGCTGTTTTTT,CASSYSLYTGELFF,TRBV6-2/TRBV6-3,TRBJ2-2,14,NA,NA
TGTGCCAGCAGTTTTGCGGGGGACCCCATCGGGGAGCAGTACTTC,CASSFAGDPIGEQYF,TRBV11-2,TRBJ2-7,15,once,TRBD2
TGCAGCGTTGACGGTTTTGGTTCGCATGGCTACACCTTC,CSVDGFGSHGYTF,TRBV29-1,TRBJ1-2,13,NA,NA
TGTGCCAGCAGTGAGGAGGTCGACATTCAGTACTTC,CASSEEVDIQYF,TRBV6-1,TRBJ2-4,12,NA,NA
TGTGCCAGTAGCCTACAATACCGTGGGACAGGGGTTAACTATGGCTACACCTTC,CASSLQYRGTGVNYGYTF,TRBV19,TRBJ1-2,18,NA,TRBD1